This T cell receptor (beta chain) came from a study of shared clonotypes between healthy human individuals. The germline V gene has CDR1 MNHEY and CDR2 SMNVEV (reference sequence). There are 14 residues in the CDR3. The germline V and J ends were trimmed by 7 bases and 7 bases, with 20 bases remaining between them. The data were produced by immunoSEQ multiplex PCR, yet TCRdb's version contains in-frame clones alone and is incomplete. The sample lists fewer than 1 million clones, about 97% occurring once. Naive CD8 cells comprised CD45RO-negative, CCR7-positively selected cells, excluding terminally differentiated effector memory CD45RA+ cells.

Sequencing was done on a sample of naive CD8+ T cells sorted from blood. The chain has TRBV27 and TRBJ2-7; D is perhaps TRBD1 or TRBD2 (5 bases each). The TCR comes from a man aged 25 to 40 in good health. The chain's CDR3 is CASTNLGQGEEQYF. CDR3 bases: TGTGCCAGCACCAACCTCGGGCAGGGAGAAGAGCAGTACTTC.